This T cell receptor (beta chain) was found in a study of T-cell memory formation after mild COVID-19. TCRdb re-analysed the 5' RACE reads in MiXCR, keeping a single row per CDR3 protein. The sample lists 580,000 or so distinct CDR3 sequences, 15% to 20% occurring once. This clonotype was detected many times. This CDR3 comprises 18 residues. In germline, CDR1 is LNHNV, CDR2 YYDKDF (reference sequence). Trimming cost V 3 bases and J 3 bases; bases outside gene matches: 15. The chain recombines TRBV15 with TRBJ2-7; 9 bases are shared with TRBD2. The TCR originated in an adult woman who had mild COVID-19 (a few samples of this study predate the infection). Cell type and time point are not known. Sequencing input: PBMCs or a T cell subset sorted from them (not recorded which). CDR3 sequence reads: CATSSVVLAGGNRYEQYF. CDR3 in DNA: TGTGCCACCAGCAGTGTAGTACTAGCGGGTGGGAACCGCTACGAGCAGTACTTC.